These T cell receptor beta chains were read from a single sample in a study of cytomegalovirus exposure and HLA in healthy donors. Produced via immunoSEQ multiplex PCR; TCRdb's table is partial and in-frame only. The sample consists of approximately 160,000 clones, about 81% of them appearing once. The sequenced sample consisted of PBMCs. The source is a woman aged 45-60 years in good health and CMV-seropositive. Each CDR3 is given with its conserved first and last residue. Each record gives: V gene, clone size, J gene, D gene, CDR3 protein, CDR3 DNA. The D gene is left open where the match is weak. Clone size is given for some rows only: seen once, a few or many times, or a class if the clone is expanded.

TRBV7-8	NA	TRBJ2-1	NA	CASSSIELEEHYNEQFF	TGTGCCAGCAGCTCCATAGAGCTAGAGGAACACTACAATGAGCAGTTCTTC
TRBV5-1	NA	TRBJ2-5	NA	CASTPGGAQETQYF	TGCGCCAGCACCCCGGGCGGGGCGCAAGAGACCCAGTACTTC
TRBV7-3	NA	TRBJ2-3	NA	CASSRLVGDTQYF	TGTGCCAGCAGCAGACTAGTAGGCGATACGCAGTATTTT
TRBV4-1	NA	TRBJ2-5	NA	CASSQVGLPGETQYF	TGCGCCAGCAGCCAAGTGGGCCTCCCAGGAGAGACCCAGTACTTC
TRBV9	NA	TRBJ2-4	TRBD2	CASSQNPLAGGAKNIQYF	TGTGCCAGCAGCCAAAACCCACTAGCGGGGGGGGCCAAAAACATTCAGTACTTC
TRBV30	few	TRBJ2-5	TRBD2	CAALAGAQETQYF	TGTGCCGCACTAGCGGGGGCACAAGAGACCCAGTACTTC
TRBV4-2	NA	TRBJ2-2	TRBD1	CASSQVGQDTGELFF	TGTGCCAGCAGCCAAGTCGGACAGGACACCGGGGAGCTGTTTTTT
TRBV7-6	NA	TRBJ2-7	TRBD1	CASSPHRRQGDYEQYF	TGTGCCAGCAGCCCCCACCGTCGACAGGGTGATTACGAGCAGTACTTC
TRBV11-2	NA	TRBJ1-6	TRBD1	CASSLQGAPNSPLHF	TGTGCCAGCAGCCTACAGGGGGCCCCCAATTCACCCCTCCACTTT
TRBV5-4	few	TRBJ1-6	NA	CASRAVGQSPLHF	TGTGCCAGCAGGGCTGTTGGACAATCACCCCTCCACTTT
TRBV7-9	NA	TRBJ1-1	TRBD1	CASSRTTRQEGGLNTEAFF	TGTGCCAGCAGCCGGACGACGAGACAGGAAGGGGGCTTGAACACTGAAGCTTTCTTT
TRBV19	NA	TRBJ2-1	NA	CASRPHRGSENEQFF	TGTGCCAGTAGACCCCATCGGGGAAGTGAGAATGAGCAGTTCTTC
TRBV6-5	NA	TRBJ1-1	NA	CASSIQDMNTEAFF	TGTGCCAGCAGCATACAGGACATGAACACTGAAGCTTTCTTT
TRBV11-2	NA	TRBJ1-2	NA	CASSLGRGWGYTF	TGTGCCAGCAGCCTAGGCAGGGGATGGGGCTACACCTTC
TRBV7-9	NA	TRBJ1-1	NA	CASSLGGGGTEAFF	TGTGCCAGCAGCTTAGGCGGGGGGGGGACTGAAGCTTTCTTT
TRBV6-6	few	TRBJ1-2	NA	CASSSQGGAHGYTF	TGTGCCAGCAGTTCCCAGGGTGGGGCTCATGGCTACACCTTC
TRBV6-1	NA	TRBJ2-7	TRBD2	CASSITSGTSYEQYF	TGTGCCAGCAGCATTACTAGCGGGACCTCCTACGAGCAGTACTTC
TRBV4-1	NA	TRBJ1-1	NA	CASSQFGGNTEAFF	TGCGCCAGCAGCCAATTCGGGGGGAACACTGAAGCTTTCTTT
TRBV5-1	NA	TRBJ2-7	NA	CASSLAERGEQYF	TGCGCCAGCAGCTTGGCTGAGCGAGGCGAGCAGTACTTC
TRBV18	once	TRBJ2-3	NA	CASSLLLGTGTDTQYF	TGTGCCAGCTCCCTCCTATTAGGAACAGGCACAGATACGCAGTATTTT
TRBV5-1	NA	TRBJ2-1	TRBD2	CASSFSSGGYNEQFF	TGCGCCAGCAGCTTTTCTAGCGGGGGGTACAATGAGCAGTTCTTC